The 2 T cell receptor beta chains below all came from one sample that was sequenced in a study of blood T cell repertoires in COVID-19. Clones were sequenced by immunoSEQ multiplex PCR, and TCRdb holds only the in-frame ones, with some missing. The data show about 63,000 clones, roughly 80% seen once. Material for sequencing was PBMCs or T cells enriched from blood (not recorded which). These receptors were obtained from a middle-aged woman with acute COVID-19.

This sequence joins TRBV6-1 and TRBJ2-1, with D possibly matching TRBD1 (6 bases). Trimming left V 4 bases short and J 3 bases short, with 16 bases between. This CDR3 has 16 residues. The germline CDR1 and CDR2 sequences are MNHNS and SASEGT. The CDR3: CASSANREHYYNEQFF. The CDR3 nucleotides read TGTGCCAGCAGTGCGAACAGGGAACACTACTACAATGAGCAGTTCTTC.

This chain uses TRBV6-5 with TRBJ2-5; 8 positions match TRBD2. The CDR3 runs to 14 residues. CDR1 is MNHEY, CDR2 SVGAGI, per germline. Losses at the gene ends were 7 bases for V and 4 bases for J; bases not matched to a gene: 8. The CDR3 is CASTERGTGETQYF. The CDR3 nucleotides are TGTGCCAGCACCGAGCGGGGGACCGGAGAGACCCAGTACTTC.